This T cell receptor (beta chain) was recovered during a study of cytomegalovirus exposure and HLA in healthy donors. Worth noting for this clone: The antigen is not known.

Use of 60 Vbeta and 13 Jbeta primers characterized the PCR. The method was immunoSEQ multiplex PCR; TCRdb's version includes in-frame clones alone and lacks a portion of them. This table has under 200,000 clones, approximately 78% appearing once. This CDR3 region has 15 residues. Germline CDR1 is SGHDT and CDR2 is YYEEEE. V was pared by 4 bases and J by 7 bases, with 13 bases of the junction left unmatched. Overall study results and limits: Listed as cytomegalovirus-associated were 150 or so TCR beta chains.

The sequenced sample was PBMCs. The rearrangement links TRBV5-6 to TRBJ2-5, with TRBD2 matching over 7 bases. This TCR was recovered from a girl aged 2-9 years in good health and CMV-seropositive. CDR3 residues: CASSPPGRDEGTQYF. The CDR3 DNA reads as TGTGCCAGCAGCCCCCCTGGGAGGGACGAAGGGACCCAGTACTTC.